This T cell receptor beta chain was obtained from a study of memory CD4+ T cells and cytomegalovirus serostatus. Profiled with immunoSEQ multiplex PCR; TCRdb holds only in-frame clones, not every one. The sample consists of some 95,000 clones, about four fifths of them appearing once. The sort gate was single viable CD3+CD4+CD8-CD45RO+ cells for memory CD4+ T cells. Germline-derived CDR1 and CDR2 are MNHNS and SASEGT. This CDR3 region has 14 residues. V was shortened by 7 bases and J by 1 base, with 13 bases between the two germline ends. Sequencing was carried out using memory CD4+ T cells from blood. The TCR comes from an adult in good health and CMV-seropositive. V usage is TRBV6-1 and J usage is TRBJ1-1, with D perhaps TRBD1 (6 bases). CDR3 sequence: CASKAGTPNTEAFF. CDR3 nucleotides: TGTGCCAGCAAGGCCGGGACACCGAACACTGAAGCTTTCTTT.